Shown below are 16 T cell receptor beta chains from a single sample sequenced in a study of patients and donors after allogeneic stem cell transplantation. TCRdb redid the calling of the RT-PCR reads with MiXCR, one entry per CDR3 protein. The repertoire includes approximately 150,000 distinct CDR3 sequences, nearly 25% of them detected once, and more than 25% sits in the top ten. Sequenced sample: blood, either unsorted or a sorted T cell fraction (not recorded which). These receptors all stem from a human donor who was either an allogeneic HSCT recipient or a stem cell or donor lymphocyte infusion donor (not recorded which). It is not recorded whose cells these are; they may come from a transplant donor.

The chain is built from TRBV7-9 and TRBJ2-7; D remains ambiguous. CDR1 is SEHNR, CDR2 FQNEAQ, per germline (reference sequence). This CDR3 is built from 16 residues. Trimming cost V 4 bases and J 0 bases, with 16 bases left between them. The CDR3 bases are TGTGCCAGCAGCTCCCCATTCCCCAGGAGCTCCTACGAGCAGTACTTC. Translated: CASSSPFPRSSYEQYF.

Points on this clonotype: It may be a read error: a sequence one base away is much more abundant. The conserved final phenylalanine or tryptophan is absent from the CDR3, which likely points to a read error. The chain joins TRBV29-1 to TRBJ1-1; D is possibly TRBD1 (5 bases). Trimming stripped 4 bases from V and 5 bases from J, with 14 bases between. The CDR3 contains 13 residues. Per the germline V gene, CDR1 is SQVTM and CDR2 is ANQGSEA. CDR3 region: CSVGDGFRTEAFY. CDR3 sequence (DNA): TGCAGCGTTGGGGACGGATTTCGTACTGAAGCTTTCTAT.

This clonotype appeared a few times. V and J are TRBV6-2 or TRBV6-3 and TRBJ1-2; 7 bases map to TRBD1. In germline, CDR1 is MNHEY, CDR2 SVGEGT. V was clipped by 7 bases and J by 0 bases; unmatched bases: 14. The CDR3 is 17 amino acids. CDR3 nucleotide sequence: TGTGCCAGCACCACCCGGGGACAGACTAAAACTAACTATGGCTACACCTTC. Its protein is CASTTRGQTKTNYGYTF.

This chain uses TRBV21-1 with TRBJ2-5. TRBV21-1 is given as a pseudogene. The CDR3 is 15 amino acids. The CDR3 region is CASAEIRKIQETQYF. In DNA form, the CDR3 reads TGTGCCAGCGCCGAAATTCGTAAGATCCAAGAGACCCAGTACTTC.

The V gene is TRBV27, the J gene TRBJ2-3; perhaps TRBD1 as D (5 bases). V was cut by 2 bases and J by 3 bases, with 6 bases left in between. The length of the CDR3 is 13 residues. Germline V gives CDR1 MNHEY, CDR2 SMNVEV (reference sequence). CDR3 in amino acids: CASSLGATDTQYF. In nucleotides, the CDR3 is TGTGCCAGCAGTTTAGGGGCTACAGATACGCAGTATTTT.

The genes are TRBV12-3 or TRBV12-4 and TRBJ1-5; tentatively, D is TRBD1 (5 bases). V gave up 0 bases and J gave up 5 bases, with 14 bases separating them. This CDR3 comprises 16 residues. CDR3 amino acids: CASSLAGGKTDQPQHF. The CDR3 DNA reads TGTGCCAGCAGTTTAGCGGGGGGTAAGACGGATCAGCCCCAGCATTTT.

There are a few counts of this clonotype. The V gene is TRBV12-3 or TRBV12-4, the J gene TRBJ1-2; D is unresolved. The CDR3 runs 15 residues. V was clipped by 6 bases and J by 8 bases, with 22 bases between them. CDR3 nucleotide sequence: TGTGCCAGCAGCCTGCGCCGCGGGGAGTTGGGGGGCTACACCTTC. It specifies CASSLRRGELGGYTF.

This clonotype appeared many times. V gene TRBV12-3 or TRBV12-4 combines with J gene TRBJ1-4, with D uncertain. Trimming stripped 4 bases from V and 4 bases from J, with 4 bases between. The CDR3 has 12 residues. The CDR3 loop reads CASSSGNEKLFF. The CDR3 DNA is TGTGCCAGCAGTTCGGGTAATGAAAAACTGTTTTTT.

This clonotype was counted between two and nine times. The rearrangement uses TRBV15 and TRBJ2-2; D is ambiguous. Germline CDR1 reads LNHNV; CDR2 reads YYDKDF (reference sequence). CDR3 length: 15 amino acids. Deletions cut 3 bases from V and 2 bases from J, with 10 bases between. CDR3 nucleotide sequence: TGTGCCACCAGCAGTTCCAGAGCTAACACCGGGGAGCTGTTTTTT. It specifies CATSSSRANTGELFF.

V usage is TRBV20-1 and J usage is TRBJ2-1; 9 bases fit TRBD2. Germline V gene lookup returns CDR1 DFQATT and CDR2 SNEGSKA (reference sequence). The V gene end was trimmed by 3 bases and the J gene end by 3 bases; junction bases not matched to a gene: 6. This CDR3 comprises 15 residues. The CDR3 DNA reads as TGCAGTGCTAGGTGGCTAGCGGGACTCTACAATGAGCAGTTCTTC. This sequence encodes CSARWLAGLYNEQFF.

CDR3 sequence: CASSDEGIGKLFF. Here the CDR3 DNA reads TGTGCCAGCTCGGACGAGGGGATAGGAAAACTGTTTTTT. The chain links TRBV18 to TRBJ1-4; possibly TRBD1 for D (5 bases). This CDR3 has 13 amino acids. V lost 6 bases and J 10 bases, leaving 15 bases between the germline ends. Germline lookup yields CDR1 KGHSH and CDR2 LQKENI. The variable domain in full, completed from reference TRBV18 and TRBJ1-4, reads NAGVMQNPRHLVRRRGQEARLRCSPMKGHSHVYWYRQLPEEGLKFMVYLQKENIIDESGMPKERFSAEFPKEGPSILRIQQVVRGDSAAYFCASSDEGIGKLFFGSGTQLSVL.

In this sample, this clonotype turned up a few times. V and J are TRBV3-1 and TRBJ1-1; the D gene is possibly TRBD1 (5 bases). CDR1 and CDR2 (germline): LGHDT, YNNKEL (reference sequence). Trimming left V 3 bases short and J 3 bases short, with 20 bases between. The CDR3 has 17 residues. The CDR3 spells CASSHFLAGGVHTEAFF. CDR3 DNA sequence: TGTGCCAGCAGCCATTTTCTGGCAGGAGGGGTTCACACTGAAGCTTTCTTT.

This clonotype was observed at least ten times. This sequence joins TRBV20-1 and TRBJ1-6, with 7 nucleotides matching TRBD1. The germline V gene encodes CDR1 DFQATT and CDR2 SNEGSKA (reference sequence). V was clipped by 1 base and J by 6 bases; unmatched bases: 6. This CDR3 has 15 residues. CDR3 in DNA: TGCAGTGCTAGAGCCGTAGGGACAGCTAATTCACCCCTCCACTTT. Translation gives CSARAVGTANSPLHF.

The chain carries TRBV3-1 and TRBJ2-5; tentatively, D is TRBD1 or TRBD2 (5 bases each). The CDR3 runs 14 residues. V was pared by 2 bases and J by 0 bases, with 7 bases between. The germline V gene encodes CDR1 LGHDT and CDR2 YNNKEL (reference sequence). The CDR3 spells CASSQRGDQETQYF. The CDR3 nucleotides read TGTGCCAGCAGCCAAAGGGGAGACCAAGAGACCCAGTACTTC.

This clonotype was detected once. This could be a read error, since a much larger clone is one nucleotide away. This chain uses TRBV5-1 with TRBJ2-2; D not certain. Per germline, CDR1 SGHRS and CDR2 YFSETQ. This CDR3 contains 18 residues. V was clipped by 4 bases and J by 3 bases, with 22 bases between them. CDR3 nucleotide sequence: TGCGCCAGCAGCCCCGGGTCGCTCTTATACGCGGACACCGGGGAGCTGTTTTTT. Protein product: CASSPGSLLYADTGELFF.

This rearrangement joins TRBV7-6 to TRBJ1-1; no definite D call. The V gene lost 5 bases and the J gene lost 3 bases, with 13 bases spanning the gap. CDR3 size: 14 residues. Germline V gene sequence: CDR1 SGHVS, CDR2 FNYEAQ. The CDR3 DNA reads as TGTGCCAGCAGCATACGAGGGCCCCACACTGAAGCTTTCTTT. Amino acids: CASSIRGPHTEAFF. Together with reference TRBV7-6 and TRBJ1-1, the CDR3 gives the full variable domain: GAGVSQSPRYKVTKRGQDVALRCDPISGHVSLYWYRQALGQGPEFLTYFNYEAQQDKSGLPNDRFSAERPEGSISTLTIQRTEQRDSAMYRCASSIRGPHTEAFFGQGTRLTVV.